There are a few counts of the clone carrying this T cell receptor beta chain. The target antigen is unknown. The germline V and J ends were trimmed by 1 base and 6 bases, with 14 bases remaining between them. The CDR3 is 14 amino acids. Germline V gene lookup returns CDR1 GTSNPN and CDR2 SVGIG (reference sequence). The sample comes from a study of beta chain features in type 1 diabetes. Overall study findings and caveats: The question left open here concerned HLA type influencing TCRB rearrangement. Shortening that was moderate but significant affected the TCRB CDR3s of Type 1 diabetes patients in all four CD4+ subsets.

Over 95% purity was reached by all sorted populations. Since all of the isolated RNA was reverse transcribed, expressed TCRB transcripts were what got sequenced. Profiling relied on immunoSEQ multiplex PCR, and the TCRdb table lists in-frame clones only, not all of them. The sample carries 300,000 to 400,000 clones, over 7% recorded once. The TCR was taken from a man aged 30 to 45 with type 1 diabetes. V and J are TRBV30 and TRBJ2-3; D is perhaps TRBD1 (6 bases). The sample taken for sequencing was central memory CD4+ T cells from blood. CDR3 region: CAWSALTGLDTQYF. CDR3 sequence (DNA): TGTGCCTGGAGTGCACTAACAGGGTTGGATACGCAGTATTTT.